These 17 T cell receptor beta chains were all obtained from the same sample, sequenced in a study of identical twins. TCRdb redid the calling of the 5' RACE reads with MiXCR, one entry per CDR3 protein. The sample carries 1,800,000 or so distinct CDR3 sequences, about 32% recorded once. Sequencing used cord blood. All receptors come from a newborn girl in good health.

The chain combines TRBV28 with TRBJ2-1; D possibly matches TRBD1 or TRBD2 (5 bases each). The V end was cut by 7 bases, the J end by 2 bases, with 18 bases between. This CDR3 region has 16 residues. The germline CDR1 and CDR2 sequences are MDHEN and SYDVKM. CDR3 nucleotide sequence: TGTGCCAGCAACGCTCTGACCGGGACGGCCTACAATGAGCAGTTCTTC. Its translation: CASNALTGTAYNEQFF.

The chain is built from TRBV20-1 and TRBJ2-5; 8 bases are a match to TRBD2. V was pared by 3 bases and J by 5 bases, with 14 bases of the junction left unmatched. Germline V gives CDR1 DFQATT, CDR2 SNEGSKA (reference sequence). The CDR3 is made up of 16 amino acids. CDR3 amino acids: CSASPPAGDFMETQYF. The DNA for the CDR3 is TGCAGTGCTAGTCCCCCAGCGGGGGATTTCATGGAGACCCAGTACTTC.

CDR3 loop: CASSDGQGGGYEQYF. The CDR3 nucleotides read TGTGCCAGCAGTGATGGGCAGGGAGGTGGGTACGAGCAGTACTTC. This sequence joins TRBV6-1 and TRBJ2-4; possible D gene TRBD2, 6 bases. Matching the DNA end better, TRBJ2-7 makes the J call doubtful. The CDR3 has 15 residues. The V gene's germline CDR1 is MNHNS and CDR2 SASEGT.

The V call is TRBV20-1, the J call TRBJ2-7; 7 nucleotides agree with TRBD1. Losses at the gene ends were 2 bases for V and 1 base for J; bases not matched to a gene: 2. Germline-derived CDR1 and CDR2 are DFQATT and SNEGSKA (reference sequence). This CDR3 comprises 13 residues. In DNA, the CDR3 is TGCAGTGCTAGACCGGGACAGTCCTACGAGCAGTACTTC. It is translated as CSARPGQSYEQYF.

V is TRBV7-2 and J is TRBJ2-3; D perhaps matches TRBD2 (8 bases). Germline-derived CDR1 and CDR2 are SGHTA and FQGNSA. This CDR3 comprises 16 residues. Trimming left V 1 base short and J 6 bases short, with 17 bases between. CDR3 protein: CASSLVPGGGMDTQYF. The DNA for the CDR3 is TGTGCCAGCAGCTTAGTCCCGGGAGGGGGCATGGATACGCAGTATTTT.

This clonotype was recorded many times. Here the CDR3 reads CASSQDSGGYNEQFF. Here the CDR3 DNA reads TGTGCCAGCAGCCAAGATAGCGGGGGGTACAATGAGCAGTTCTTC. The chain uses TRBV4-2 and TRBJ2-1; TRBD2 agrees at 10 bases. In germline, CDR1 is LGHNA, CDR2 YNFKEQ. Unmatched junction bases numbered 0, after V lost 0 bases and J lost 4 bases. There are 15 residues in the CDR3.

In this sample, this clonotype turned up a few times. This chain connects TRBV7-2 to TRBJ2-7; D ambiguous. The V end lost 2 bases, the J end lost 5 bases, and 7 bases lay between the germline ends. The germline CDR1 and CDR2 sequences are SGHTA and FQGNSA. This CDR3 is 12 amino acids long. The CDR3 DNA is TGTGCCAGCAGCTTAACAATACACGAGCAGTACTTC. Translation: CASSLTIHEQYF.

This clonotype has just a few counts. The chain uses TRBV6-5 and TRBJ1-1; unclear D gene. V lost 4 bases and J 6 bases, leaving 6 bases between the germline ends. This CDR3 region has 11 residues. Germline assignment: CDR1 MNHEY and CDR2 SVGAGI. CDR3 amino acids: CASSSLPEAFF. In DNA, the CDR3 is TGTGCCAGCAGTTCCCTACCTGAAGCTTTCTTT.

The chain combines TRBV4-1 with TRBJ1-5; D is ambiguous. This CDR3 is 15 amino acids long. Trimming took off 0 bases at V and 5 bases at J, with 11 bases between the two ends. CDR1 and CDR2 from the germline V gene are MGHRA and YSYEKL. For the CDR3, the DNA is TGCGCCAGCAGCCAAGATCGGTCGGGTTATCAGCCCCAGCATTTT. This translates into CASSQDRSGYQPQHF.

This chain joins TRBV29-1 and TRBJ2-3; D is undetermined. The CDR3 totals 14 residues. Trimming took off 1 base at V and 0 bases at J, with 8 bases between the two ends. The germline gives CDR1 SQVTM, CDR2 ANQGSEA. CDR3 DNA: TGCAGCGTTGAAGCCCGATATAGCACAGATACGCAGTATTTT. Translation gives CSVEARYSTDTQYF.

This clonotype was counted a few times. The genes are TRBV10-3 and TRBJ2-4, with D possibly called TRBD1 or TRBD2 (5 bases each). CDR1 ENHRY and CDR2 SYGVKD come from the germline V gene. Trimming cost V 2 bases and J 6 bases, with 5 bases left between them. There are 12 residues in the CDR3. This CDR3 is CAISEGGNIQYF. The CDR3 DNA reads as TGTGCCATCAGTGAGGGGGGAAACATTCAGTACTTC.

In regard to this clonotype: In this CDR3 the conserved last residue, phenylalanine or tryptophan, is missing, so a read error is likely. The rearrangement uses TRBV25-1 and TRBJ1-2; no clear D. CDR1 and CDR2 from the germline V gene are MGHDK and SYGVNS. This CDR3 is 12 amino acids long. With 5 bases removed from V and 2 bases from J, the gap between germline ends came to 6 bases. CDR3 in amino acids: CASSRGNYGYTL. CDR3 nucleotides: TGTGCCAGCAGTAGAGGGAACTATGGCTACACCTTA.

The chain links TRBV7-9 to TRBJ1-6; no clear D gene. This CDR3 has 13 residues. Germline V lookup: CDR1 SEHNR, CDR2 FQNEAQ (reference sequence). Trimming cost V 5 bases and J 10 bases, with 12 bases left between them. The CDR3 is CASSPSSVSPLHF. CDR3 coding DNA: TGTGCCAGCAGCCCGAGTTCGGTCTCACCCCTCCACTTT. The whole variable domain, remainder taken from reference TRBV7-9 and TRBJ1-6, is DTGVSQNPRHKITKRGQNVTFRCDPISEHNRLYWYRQTLGQGPEFLTYFQNEAQLEKSRLLSDRFSAERPKGSFSTLEIQRTEQGDSAMYLCASSPSSVSPLHFGNGTRLTVT.

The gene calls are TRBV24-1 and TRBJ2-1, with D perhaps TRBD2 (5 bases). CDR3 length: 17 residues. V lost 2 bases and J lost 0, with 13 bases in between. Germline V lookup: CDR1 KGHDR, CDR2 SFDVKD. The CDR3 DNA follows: TGTGCCACCAGTGATTCCCTTAGCGTTAGCTCCTACAATGAGCAGTTCTTC. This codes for CATSDSLSVSSYNEQFF.

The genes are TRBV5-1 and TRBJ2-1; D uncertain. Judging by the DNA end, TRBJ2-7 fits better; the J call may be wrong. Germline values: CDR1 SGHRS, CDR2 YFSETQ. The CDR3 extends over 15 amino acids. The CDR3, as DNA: TGCGCCAGCAGCTTGGACCCGTCCGGGTACAATGAGCAGTACTTC. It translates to CASSLDPSGYNEQYF.

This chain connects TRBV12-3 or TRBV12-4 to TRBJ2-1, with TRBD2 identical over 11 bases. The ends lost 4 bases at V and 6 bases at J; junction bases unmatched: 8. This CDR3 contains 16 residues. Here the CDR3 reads CASSSRRLAGGNEQFF. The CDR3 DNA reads TGTGCCAGCAGTTCCCGGCGGCTAGCGGGGGGCAATGAGCAGTTCTTC.

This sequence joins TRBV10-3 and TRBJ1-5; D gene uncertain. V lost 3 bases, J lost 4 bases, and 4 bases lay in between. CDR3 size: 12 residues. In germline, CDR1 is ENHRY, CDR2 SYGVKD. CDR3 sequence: CAISDANQPQHF. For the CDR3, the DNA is TGTGCCATCAGTGACGCAAATCAGCCCCAGCATTTT.